Each of the 5 T cell receptor beta chains below was sequenced from the same sample in a study of blood T cell repertoires in COVID-19. Libraries were prepared by immunoSEQ multiplex PCR; TCRdb keeps only in-frame clonotypes and omits some of them. The sample yields a few hundred thousand clones, approximately 84% seen once. The sequencing input was peripheral blood. Receptors were obtained from a man aged 50 to 59 with acute or convalescent COVID-19.

This rearrangement joins TRBV5-1 to TRBJ2-3; D not resolved. The V gene's germline CDR1 is SGHRS and CDR2 YFSETQ. V lost 1 base and J lost 2, with 8 bases in between. The CDR3 length is 14 residues. The CDR3 nucleotides read TGCGCCAGCAGCTTGTTTTTAGACACAGATACGCAGTATTTT. It translates to CASSLFLDTDTQYF. The entire variable domain, with the rest obtained from reference TRBV5-1 and TRBJ2-3, is as follows: KAGVTQTPRYLIKTRGQQVTLSCSPISGHRSVSWYQQTPGQGLQFLFEYFSETQRNKGNFPGRFSGRQFSNSRSEMNVSTLELGDSALYLCASSLFLDTDTQYFGPGTRLTVL.

The chain couples TRBV7-9 to TRBJ1-2, with 8 positions matching TRBD1. Per the germline V gene, CDR1 is SEHNR and CDR2 is FQNEAQ (reference sequence). CDR3 length: 16 amino acids. V lost 3 bases, J lost 8 bases, and 14 bases stayed unmatched. DNA of the CDR3: TGTGCCAGCAGCTTCTGGGGTGGACAGGGCGTCGAAGGCTACACCTTC. Translated: CASSFWGGQGVEGYTF.

This clone has a count of ten or more. This chain connects TRBV19 to TRBJ1-2, with 9 bases fitting TRBD1. Germline-derived CDR1 and CDR2 are LNHDA and SQIVND (reference sequence). This CDR3 region has 15 residues. Trimming at V came to 7 bases and at J to 4 bases, leaving 10 bases not matched to a gene. CDR3 DNA: TGTGCCAGTACCGTGGGGACAGGGAATTCCTATGGCTACACCTTC. Protein sequence: CASTVGTGNSYGYTF.

The V gene is TRBV19, the J gene TRBJ2-2; D might be TRBD1 (6 bases). The CDR3 sequence is 16 residues long. Trimming removed 6 bases from V and 0 bases from J, with 14 bases in between. From germline, CDR1 is LNHDA and CDR2 SQIVND (reference sequence). DNA for the CDR3: TGTGCCAGTAGAGTGGGGGCAGGAACGAACACCGGGGAGCTGTTTTTT. Translation gives CASRVGAGTNTGELFF.

This clone was detected once. V and J are TRBV6-5 and TRBJ2-6; 7 bases are a match to TRBD1. The V gene end was trimmed by 8 bases and the J gene end by 8 bases; junction bases not matched to a gene: 9. Germline CDR1 is MNHEY and CDR2 is SVGAGI. This CDR3 comprises 14 residues. This CDR3 reads CASSNRGPPNVLTF. The CDR3 DNA reads TGTGCCAGCTCGAACAGGGGCCCGCCCAACGTCCTGACTTTC.